Listed below are T cell receptor beta chains from one sample, sequenced in a study of blood T cells in healthy people across ages. TCRdb re-called the 5' RACE reads through MiXCR, storing one row per CDR3 protein. The repertoire includes fewer than 900,000 distinct CDR3 sequences, 35% to 40% of them detected once, and 13% sits in the top ten. The specimen was blood. Receptors originate from a man younger than 35 in good health. Each CDR3 is given with its conserved first and last residue. A D gene is named only where the DNA matches it firmly. Clone size is shown for a subset of rows, as once, few, many or a class of expanded clone.

DNA | CDR3 | J | V | D | size
TGCAGTGCAGACGCCAACCAAGAGACCCAGTACTTC | CSADANQETQYF | TRBJ2-5 | TRBV20-1 | NA | NA
TGCAGCGTGGAAGCCCTTCCAACAGATACGCAGTATTTT | CSVEALPTDTQYF | TRBJ2-3 | TRBV29-1 | NA | NA
TGTGCCAGCACCCTGACTAGCGGGGGTTCTAACGGGGAGCTGTTTTTT | CASTLTSGGSNGELFF | TRBJ2-2 | TRBV6-2/TRBV6-3 | TRBD2 | few
TGTGCCAGCAGCTTAGGTGGCGGGACTAATGAAAAACTGTTTTTT | CASSLGGGTNEKLFF | TRBJ1-4 | TRBV7-9 | NA | NA
TGCGCCAGCAGCTTGGCGCAGGGGGTGAGGGAAGAGACCCAGTACTTC | CASSLAQGVREETQYF | TRBJ2-5 | TRBV5-1 | TRBD1 | NA
TGCAGTGCTACCCACGTCGGGGAGCAGTTCTTC | CSATHVGEQFF | TRBJ2-1 | TRBV20-1 | NA | many
TGCGCCAGCAGCCAAGATCTTCAGATCTCCGGTCAGCCCCAGCATTTT | CASSQDLQISGQPQHF | TRBJ1-5 | TRBV4-1 | NA | few
TGCGCCAGCAGCCAAGTTGGGTACACAGACACCGGGGAGCTGTTTTTT | CASSQVGYTDTGELFF | TRBJ2-2 | TRBV4-1 | NA | few
TGTGCCAGCTCACCGGCGACAGAGATGAACACTGAAGCTTTCTTT | CASSPATEMNTEAFF | TRBJ1-1 | TRBV18 | NA | once
TGCGCCAGCAGGCCGGGACTAGCGTTTGATGAGCAGTACTTC | CASRPGLAFDEQYF | TRBJ2-5 | TRBV4-3 | TRBD2 | few
TGTGCCAGCAGCCACCCCGGGACAGGGGGCGGCTACACCTTC | CASSHPGTGGGYTF | TRBJ1-2 | TRBV4-2 | TRBD1 | NA
TGTGCCAGCAGTTTACAAAATATCTATGAGCAGTTCTTC | CASSLQNIYEQFF | TRBJ2-1 | TRBV27 | NA | NA
TGTGCCAGCAGTCCCGGGATAGAGCTCTATGGCTACACCTTC | CASSPGIELYGYTF | TRBJ1-2 | TRBV28 | NA | NA
TGTGCCATCAGTGAGCGCAGGCACTCCTACGAGCAGTACTTC | CAISERRHSYEQYF | TRBJ2-7 | TRBV10-3 | NA | few
TGCGCCAGCAGCCCAACCCGAGGACAGAATGAAAAACTGTTTTTT | CASSPTRGQNEKLFF | TRBJ1-4 | TRBV5-1 | NA | few
TGTGCCAGCAGCTACTATTCTACGAATGAGCAGTTCTTC | CASSYYSTNEQFF | TRBJ2-1 | TRBV7-2 | NA | NA
TGTGCCAGCAGCACAGGGGATGCACCCCTCCACTTT | CASSTGDAPLHF | TRBJ1-6 | TRBV12-3/TRBV12-4 | TRBD1 | many
TGTGCTAGTGCCCAGCAGGGTGCCAACGAGCAGTACTTC | CASAQQGANEQYF | TRBJ2-7 | TRBV12-5 | NA | NA
TGTGCCAGCAGTTTACCCTACTACGAGCAGTACTTC | CASSLPYYEQYF | TRBJ2-7 | TRBV28 | NA | many
TGTGCCAGCAGTTTAGGTGTAAGGTCATCCTTAGCCAAAAACATTCAGTACTTC | CASSLGVRSSLAKNIQYF | TRBJ2-4 | TRBV28 | NA | NA
TGCAGTACTACGGGACAGGGAGTTAGCAATCAGCCCCAGCATTTT | CSTTGQGVSNQPQHF | TRBJ1-5 | TRBV20-1 | TRBD1 | few
TGTGCCAGCAGTTACGACCCTAACGAGCAGTACTTC | CASSYDPNEQYF | TRBJ2-7 | TRBV6-2/TRBV6-3 | NA | many
TGTGCCAGCAGCACTAGAGCGGGGCGAAACATTCAGTACTTC | CASSTRAGRNIQYF | TRBJ2-4 | TRBV7-2 | TRBD2 | once
TGCGCCAGCAGCGCAGACAGGGCCTCTGGCTACACCTTC | CASSADRASGYTF | TRBJ1-2 | TRBV5-1 | TRBD1 | many
TGTGCCAGCAGCTTAGCGCTAGGGTCCCCGGAGGAGCAGTTCTTC | CASSLALGSPEEQFF | TRBJ2-1 | TRBV7-2 | NA | NA
TGCAGTGCTAGACCGGCCCCGGGACAGGCGAACTACGAGCAGTACTTC | CSARPAPGQANYEQYF | TRBJ2-7 | TRBV20-1 | TRBD1 | NA
TGTGCCAGCAGTGTGGGCAGGACCAATCAGCCCCAGCATTTT | CASSVGRTNQPQHF | TRBJ1-5 | TRBV2 | NA | NA
TGCGCCAGCAGCCATGACAGGTTAATCAACACTGAAGCTTTCTTT | CASSHDRLINTEAFF | TRBJ1-1 | TRBV4-1 | NA | few
TGTGCCAGCAGCAGCAGCGGGAGGGCCTACGAGCAGTACTTC | CASSSSGRAYEQYF | TRBJ2-7 | TRBV13 | TRBD2 | NA
TGTGCCAGCAGCTTAGCGGCGGGGGCCCCTCTAGGAGAGCAGTACTTC | CASSLAAGAPLGEQYF | TRBJ2-7 | TRBV13 | NA | NA
TGCGCCAGCAGCCTGGACAGCGCGACAGATACGCAGTATTTT | CASSLDSATDTQYF | TRBJ2-3 | TRBV5-1 | NA | NA
TGCAGCGTTGGACAGGCCGCTGAAGCTTTCTTT | CSVGQAAEAFF | TRBJ1-1 | TRBV29-1 | NA | NA
TGTGCCAGCAGCGTAGGGGGAAAACACAATGAGCAGTTCTTC | CASSVGGKHNEQFF | TRBJ2-1 | TRBV9 | NA | NA
TGCGCCAGCAGCCGAGATCAGGGGAATGAAAAACTGTTTTTT | CASSRDQGNEKLFF | TRBJ1-4 | TRBV5-1 | NA | NA
TGTGCCAGCAGTGTACAGGGGCTGGGGGGCTACACCTTC | CASSVQGLGGYTF | TRBJ1-2 | TRBV12-3/TRBV12-4 | TRBD1 | few
TGTGCCAGCAGTTTACCGACAGCCTACTATGGCTACACCTTC | CASSLPTAYYGYTF | TRBJ1-2 | TRBV12-3/TRBV12-4 | NA | NA
TGTGCCGGCAGCCCCTCTCAGGGAGAAGCTTTCTTT | CAGSPSQGEAFF | TRBJ1-1 | TRBV7-9 | NA | NA
TGTGCCGGTAGGACTAGCGGGACAGATACGCAGTATTTT | CAGRTSGTDTQYF | TRBJ2-3 | TRBV30 | TRBD2 | few
TGTGCCAGCAGCGTATCCCCCCTGAGCGGGGGAAAAGATACGCAGTATTTT | CASSVSPLSGGKDTQYF | TRBJ2-3 | TRBV9 | TRBD2 | few
TGCGCCAGCAGCCAAGATGTGTCAGATGGTCAGCCCCAGCATTTT | CASSQDVSDGQPQHF | TRBJ1-5 | TRBV4-3 | NA | few
TGTGCCAGCAGCATGGGGCCGGGGGGTAATGAAAAACTGTTTTTT | CASSMGPGGNEKLFF | TRBJ1-4 | TRBV7-2 | NA | NA
TGCAGTGCTATGTCTCCTGGGACAGGGAGGACCTACAATGAGCAGTTCTTC | CSAMSPGTGRTYNEQFF | TRBJ2-1 | TRBV20-1 | TRBD1 | many
TGCAGTGCTAGTGCGGTGAGGCAGGCCACCTACAATGAGCAGTTCTTC | CSASAVRQATYNEQFF | TRBJ2-1 | TRBV20-1 | NA | many
TGTGCCTGGAGTGTGGGGCAGCCGAACACTGAAGCTTTCTTT | CAWSVGQPNTEAFF | TRBJ1-1 | TRBV30 | NA | NA
TGTGCCAGCAGTGTACAGGGTGAGCGAGAGACCCAGTACTTC | CASSVQGERETQYF | TRBJ2-5 | TRBV12-3/TRBV12-4 | NA | NA
TGTGCCAGCAGCCCCGGGACTAGCTTCTGGAATGAGCAGTACTTC | CASSPGTSFWNEQYF | TRBJ2-7 | TRBV14 | TRBD2 | NA
TGTGCCAGCAGCCCGCTTCGGGGAGCGGGGGCGAACAGCTCCTACGAGCAGTACTTC | CASSPLRGAGANSSYEQYF | TRBJ2-7 | TRBV7-8 | TRBD2 | NA
TGCAGTGCTAGACTAATAGCGGGTCGTGAGGTTGAGCAGTACTTC | CSARLIAGREVEQYF | TRBJ2-5 | TRBV20-1 | TRBD2 | NA
TGTGCCAGCTCACCACTAGTAAGGACCGTACAGAGCTACGAGCAGTACTTC | CASSPLVRTVQSYEQYF | TRBJ2-7 | TRBV18 | NA | many
TGTGCCAGCAGTTCCCCTGGGGGGACTAGCTCCTACAATGAGCAGTACTTC | CASSSPGGTSSYNEQYF | TRBJ2-7 | TRBV12-3/TRBV12-4 | TRBD2 | NA
TGTGCCAGCAGGCCGCTAGCGGGGACGTACCAAGAGACCCAGTACTTC | CASRPLAGTYQETQYF | TRBJ2-5 | TRBV6-2/TRBV6-3 | TRBD2 | few
TGTGCCAGCGGGATAGGACACTACGAGCAGTACTTC | CASGIGHYEQYF | TRBJ2-7 | TRBV6-2/TRBV6-3 | NA | NA
TGTGCCAGCAGTCGCCCGGGACAGCTTATGAACACTGAAGCTTTCTTT | CASSRPGQLMNTEAFF | TRBJ1-1 | TRBV12-3/TRBV12-4 | TRBD1 | few
TGTGCCAGCAGCCAAGCGCAGAGCCAGCCACCCCTCCACTTT | CASSQAQSQPPLHF | TRBJ1-6 | TRBV4-2 | NA | NA
TGCAGTGCTAGGGAGACAGGGGAAACTGAAGCTTTCTTT | CSARETGETEAFF | TRBJ1-1 | TRBV20-1 | TRBD1 | NA
TGTGCCTGGAGTGTGCGGAGACCTTCTAATTCACCCCTCCACTTT | CAWSVRRPSNSPLHF | TRBJ1-6 | TRBV30 | NA | few
TGCAGTGCGCCCTTTCCGGGGACTAGCGGGGGGCCATACCAAGAGACCCAGTACTTC | CSAPFPGTSGGPYQETQYF | TRBJ2-5 | TRBV20-1 | TRBD2 | few
TGTGCCACCAGCAGATTCCAGGGGGGCACAGATACGCAGTATTTT | CATSRFQGGTDTQYF | TRBJ2-3 | TRBV15 | TRBD1 | NA
TGTGCCAGCAGTTACATCGCGCCTAATGAAAAACTGTTTTTT | CASSYIAPNEKLFF | TRBJ1-4 | TRBV6-5 | NA | NA